A single T cell receptor beta chain is shown here with its context. It lacks a known antigen. Base qualities are not recorded, but no much larger clone differs from it by a single base. The sample belongs to a study of T cell responses to AZD1222 COVID-19 vaccine (dated by TCRdb to the early 2020s). Regarding the study in general: Because spike-specific TCR depth and breadth did not differ between the two schedules, AZD1222 recipients who got a second dose at roughly 4 weeks were pooled with those who got a second dose at roughly 12 weeks. TCR sequencing was performed for roughly 240 trial participants, of whom 200 to 220 were given two doses of AZD1222 and 26 were given two doses of MenACWY control vaccine. Enrollment into the trials was organized by age into subgroups of 18-55, 56-69 and 70-plus years, and those subgroups contained 148, 28 and 57 TCR-sequenced participants, respectively. Beyond this particular receptor, the publication reports: In the small 56-69-year group, the increase in depth fell short of significance, most likely because of low power. Vaccine-associated CD4 TCRs spanned the whole spike protein, with dominant responses in regions 160-218 and 743-854. Reportedly, almost half of the unique spike-specific TCRs recognized epitopes lying outside the regions that are mutated in the B.1.351 and B.1.1.7 variants. After two AZD1222 doses, both the breadth and the depth of spike-specific TCRs were significantly higher than at day 0 and than in MenACWY recipients. No day 14 peak-response samples were available, so repertoires were characterized only after the peak T cell response. Conclusions about previously exposed vaccinees were limited because only 5 or 6 AZD1222 recipients were SARS-CoV-2 seropositive at baseline. Participants were mostly white British and included more females than males, and it was suggested by the authors that clonal diversity may have been underestimated.

Relative to germline, V is 3 bases shorter and J is 5 bases shorter, with 8 bases between their ends. Counted from cysteine to phenylalanine, this CDR3 has 11 amino acids. Only the CDR3 DNA stays, 33 bases, in frame from base 1. From the germline V gene, CDR1 is SQVTM and CDR2 is ANQGSEA. Explained via the paper, the time point label denotes: baseline before first vaccination. The vaccinee samples were drawn from two UK trials, COV001 and COV002, one of which was a single-blind randomized controlled phase 2/3 trial testing AZD1222 (ChAdOx1 nCoV-19) in healthy adults. For TCRbeta chain sequencing, PBMC samples were collected from trial participants at day 0 and at day 28 after the second dose. The CDR3 regions of human TCRbeta chains were subjected to immunosequencing. Regarding the original processing steps: TCRs in the repertoires were compared against a reference library of SARS-CoV-2-specific TCRs that had been generated with the MIRA antigen-specificity platform. Breadth was defined as the fraction of unique TCRs that were SARS-CoV-2-associated, and depth was defined as the fraction of total T cells that were SARS-CoV-2-associated. Using the MIRA data, each spike-specific TCR was assigned both to the spike region to which the TCR was reactive and to a CD4 or CD8 class. Log10-transformed breadth and depth values were compared by one-way ANOVA with Sidak's multiple comparisons tests. As stored in TCRdb, this immuneACCESS dataset retains in-frame rearrangements with V and J assigned. A fraction of the clones does not appear; measured against another copy, unresolved V genes explain less than half of the discrepancy, and the remainder lacks a known reason. The V and J calls and the clone size are those of that table, but D and trimming were determined from the DNA. This sample has roughly 100,000 clones in its table, and 90% to 95% of those were observed once. The top ten constitute under 60% of the sample.

Recombination joined TRBV29-1 with TRBJ2-7; no D gene is confidently identified. The source material was peripheral blood, sampled on day 0 of AZD1222 vaccination. This TCR came from an adult in good health. At the DNA level, the sequence is TGCAGCGTTGATGGTATCGACGAGCAGTACTTC. Its coded protein is CSVDGIDEQYF.